This TCR beta chain is drawn from a study of early stage breast cancer tumors. As for the study in general: Invasive lobular carcinomas made up about 30% of the 12 ER+/PR+/HER2- tumors. Whole-study results and caveats: Tumors had roughly 2.4-fold higher T cell density and higher clonality than adjacent normal breast tissue. Tumor and normal breast were distinguished via blood comparison in about 90% of the 16 patients.

The table lists this clone with a few counts. Its matching antigen is unknown. Each sample had two DNA replicates, about 0.52 ug blood or around 1.5 ug tissue. Produced via immunoSEQ multiplex PCR; TCRdb's table is partial and in-frame only. Among over 40,000 clones listed, roughly 78% were seen once. Germline values: CDR1 MNHEY, CDR2 SMNVEV (reference sequence). Trimming cost V 6 bases and J 3 bases, with 11 bases left between them. The length of the CDR3 is 14 residues. The chain is built from TRBV27 and TRBJ2-2; D is uncertain. This clonotype was sampled from a person aged 35 to 50 with breast cancer. The sequenced sample consisted of blood. The CDR3 coding sequence is TGTGCCAGCAGGGACCCTTTTCACACCGGGGAGCTGTTTTTT. Translating gives CASRDPFHTGELFF.